This TCR beta chain comes out of a study of shared clonotypes between healthy human individuals. Study results and limitations: Estimated richness was generally greater in naive than memory subsets. The small donor group covered limited genetic and exposure diversity.

Trimming shortened V by 1 base and J by 1 base, and 5 bases separated the two germline ends. The CDR3 totals 15 residues. Germline CDR1 is SGHAT and CDR2 is FQNNGV. Libraries were prepared by immunoSEQ multiplex PCR; TCRdb keeps only in-frame clonotypes and omits some of them. The table lists 800,000 or so clones, 96% of them singletons. As concerns this clone: The antigen remains undetermined. This CDR3 is also generated by other DNA sequences in the sample.

The naive CD8 subset, CD45RO-negative cells positively selected for CCR7, excluded terminally differentiated effector memory CD45RA+ cells. The sequenced material came from naive CD8+ T cells sorted from blood. The J gene is TRBJ2-6, the V gene TRBV11-2; no clear D gene. The receptor's source is a man aged 30-40 years in good health. Written as DNA, the CDR3 is TGTGCCAGCAGCTTAGGTCTGTCTGGGGCCAACGTCCTGACTTTC. Translation gives CASSLGLSGANVLTF.